This T cell receptor beta chain was found in a study of HIV-infected patients and healthy controls (dated by TCRdb to the mid-2010s). Study-wide context: Although they stayed below normal ranges, CD4 counts in about 90% of the 16 patients rose modestly but significantly after three months of therapy. The study tested whether deep TCR repertoire sequencing of HIV patients' small blood samples could capture immune perturbation and reconstitution. After a further year of therapy, viral load was undetectable in all patients, having already become undetectable in about 70% of the 16 patients by the second bleed. CD8 counts showed no consistent shift during early therapy, whereas the CD4:CD8 ratio rose slightly. Relative to controls, total CDR3 counts per chain did not differ significantly, and patients lacked overall T-cell lymphocytopenia.

For CDR1 and CDR2, the germline V gene (reference sequence) lists SEHNR and FQNEAQ. Taken from cysteine to phenylalanine, the CDR3 has 14 residues. The DNA shown is the 42-base CDR3, in frame from base 1. The V and J ends are trimmed by 5 bases and 0 bases, leaving 11 bases between them. Follow-up blood from HIV-infected patients was collected roughly three months, about 14 weeks, after antiretroviral therapy began. Since whole blood was used without any cell fractionation, the repertoire reflected all peripheral T cells in unsorted form. For RNA extraction, about 2.5 ml of peripheral blood was collected into Tempus tubes. Treatment interruptions were among the grounds for excluding patients from enrollment, as were febrile or AIDS-related illness, tumors, hepatitis B or C coinfection, immunomodulatory therapy and recent vaccination. The TURBO-DNase kit was used to remove leftover genomic DNA, and GLOBINclear was used to deplete globin mRNA.

Findings and caveats that apply to the study as a whole: Processing was restricted to sixteen HIV-infected individuals, which the authors judged to be a major constraint on the generalizability of the findings. Compared with controls, HIV-infected patients showed significantly different mean usage of eight alpha and eight beta V genes. Significantly higher mean Gini indices were seen in HIV-infected repertoires than in controls, possibly reflecting oligoclonality. In size-matched repertoire data, the apparent post-therapy recovery of the Gini index in HIV-infected patients was not replicated. Differing numbers of distinct sequences in patients and controls hindered comparison, and size-matching assigned excessive weight to rare events in the HIV-infected data. Healthy control repertoires showed roughly threefold more distinct CDR3s and higher Shannon diversity than untreated HIV+ repertoires. Healthy controls shared more CDR3s between individuals than HIV+ patients, by Jaccard index and by count of highly shared sequences. The study cohorts differed slightly in age and sex profile, but those differences did not account for the observed differences in diversity. Treated samples reflected only roughly three months of therapy, arguably too short to observe immune reconstitution given low adult thymic output. MAIT cell alpha-chain CDR3s were present at high frequency in healthy controls but severely depleted in HIV+ repertoires. The study did not determine donor HLA types. Using whole blood restricted sequencing depth and prevented separating the dynamics of distinct T-cell subpopulations. During therapy, a significant decrease in frequency was seen for HIV-associated CDR3s, whereas no significant change was found for CMV-associated CDR3s, although most of them became more frequent. Alpha-beta chain pairing was not determined in the samples.

Reverse transcription of around 450 ng RNA was performed with SuperScript III using primers directed against the alpha and beta constant regions. Alpha and beta chain libraries were generated separately via chain-specific third strand synthesis with multiplexing indices. The protocol used a single primer pair to amplify all rearrangements within a chain, which avoided primer bias, and attached molecular barcodes to each cDNA molecule. Purified cDNA was ligated with T4 RNA Ligase 1 onto a 5' RACE adapter bearing a random hexamer and the SP2 sequencing primer site. Second strand synthesis was performed with Phusion polymerase and primed from the SP2 site, and slow temperature ramps were applied to favor optimal annealing. Each molecule's 12-nucleotide barcode consisted of two random hexamer sequences, both added before amplification and joined together. An amplification PCR of approximately 25 cycles with P5s and P7 primers came after a short first PCR that had added P5 and P7 adapter elements plus a second index. The libraries went through approximately 25 PCR cycles in total, were quantified on a Qubit, were sized on a Bioanalyzer, and were diluted to approximately 4.2 nM. The normalized libraries were sequenced on an Illumina MiSeq using 2 x 250 paired-end kits. Reverse transcription reactions were cleaned up on MinElute columns and eluted into approximately 10 ul Tris-Cl. A 1:1 ratio of AMPure XP beads was used to clean the adapter ligations after they had run for 20 to 25 hours at 16 degrees C. Turning to the authors' computational methods: Demultiplexed FASTQ files were processed with a modified Decombinator that output V, J, insert and barcode information. Sequences sharing a barcode but differing from the dominant sequence were discarded as errors, and barcodes clustered at Levenshtein distance 3 were counted to estimate original cDNA molecules. The R packages ineq, vegan, igraph and RCytoscape were used for downstream analyses, together with IMGT nomenclature and CDR3 definitions. V gene usage was computed over distinct sequences, each TCR counted once to avoid skew from clonal expansion. Within a donor, similarity networks joined unique CDR3 amino acid sequences in every case where two of them were separated by a single Levenshtein edit. The authors compiled published HIV-specific CDR3s (just over 90 alpha, 550 to 800 beta) and CMV-specific CDR3s (approximately 13 alpha, fewer than 300 beta) and searched for them in the repertoires. It was shown by random subsampling to size-matched repertoires that the decreased diversity of patients was not caused by their lower sequence numbers. Using fastp at Q25 and MiXCR, TCRdb reprocessed the public reads and kept productive beta chains. Rows are combined by CDR3 protein, so each entry shows the most common genes and DNA. The V and J calls and clone size are TCRdb's, not the authors'. Across this sample there are approximately 8,700 distinct CDR3 sequences, with around 9.3% seen only once. The ten biggest clones cover 20% to 25% of the sample.

This clonotype was observed many times. What antigen it recognizes has not been identified. Per-base qualities were not stored, and no clone one base away is much larger. The sequenced sample was blood, obtained during antiretroviral therapy. This sequence was found in an adult with HIV infection. The chain couples TRBV7-9 to TRBJ2-7; there is no confident call for the D gene. CDR3 loop: CASSADGLSYEQYF. The bases are TGTGCCAGCAGCGCGGACGGCCTCTCCTACGAGCAGTACTTC.